The clone carrying this TCR beta chain has at least ten counts. Its antigen is not identified. This sample stems from a study of CD8 T cells in ankylosing spondylitis. The CDR3 consists of 14 residues. Germline CDR1 reads SGHTA; CDR2 reads FQGNSA. The ends lost 6 bases at V and 1 base at J; junction bases unmatched: 2. TCRdb recomputed calls from the 5' RACE reads with MiXCR, one row per CDR3 protein. The table shows 130,000 to 150,000 distinct CDR3 sequences, with more than 7% occurring only once. Findings and limits, study-wide: Ankylosing spondylitis blood appeared to carry a characteristic TCR beta motif of fewer than 10 highly homologous variants.

The material sequenced was synovial fluid, either unsorted or a sorted T cell fraction (not recorded which). This TCR was sampled from a male donor with ankylosing spondylitis. The genes are TRBV7-2 and TRBJ2-2; 7 nucleotides align to TRBD2. The CDR3 sequence is CASRRGENTGELFF. For the CDR3, the DNA is TGTGCCAGCAGACGGGGGGAGAACACCGGGGAGCTGTTTTTT. The full variable domain, with the rest looked up from reference TRBV7-2 and TRBJ2-2, is GAGVSQSPSNKVTEKGKDVELRCDPISGHTALYWYRQSLGQGLEFLIYFQGNSAPDKSGLPSDRFSAERTGGSVSTLTIQRTQQEDSAVYLCASRRGENTGELFFGEGSRLTVL.